These 27 T cell receptor beta chains were sequenced from one sample in a study of T-cell reconstitution after alpha-beta-depleted transplantation in children. Researchers prepared the TCRbeta library using unique molecular identifiers, the study reports. TCRdb fed the PCR reads into MiXCR, producing one record per CDR3 protein. The sample records hundreds of thousands of distinct CDR3 sequences, around 17% being singletons. The sample in question was PBMCs, mostly from graft donor cells, obtained 360 days after TCRalphabeta/CD19-depleted stem cell transplant. These receptors were taken from a male patient under 18 who had a stem cell transplant for acute lymphoblastic leukemia, so the T cells may come from the graft donor.

The chain couples TRBV7-9 to TRBJ1-1; TRBD1 is a possible D gene (5 bases). The CDR3 is made up of 15 amino acids. Germline values: CDR1 SEHNR, CDR2 FQNEAQ (reference sequence). The V gene lost 3 bases and the J gene lost 4 bases, with 15 bases spanning the gap. CDR3 protein: CASSFRGGTSTEAFF. The CDR3 DNA is TGTGCCAGCAGCTTTCGGGGGGGGACTTCCACTGAAGCTTTCTTT.

V usage is TRBV7-6 and J usage is TRBJ2-2; TRBD2 matches 10 bases. The CDR3 sequence is 19 residues long. V lost 3 bases to trimming and J lost 7 bases; unmatched junction nucleotides: 17. The germline CDR1 and CDR2 sequences are SGHVS and FNYEAQ. DNA of the CDR3: TGTGCCAGCAGCTTGAGTTTCCTAGCGGGAGCGATCAGGGGCGGGGAGCTGTTTTTT. Translated: CASSLSFLAGAIRGGELFF. The full variable domain, with the rest looked up from reference TRBV7-6 and TRBJ2-2, is GAGVSQSPRYKVTKRGQDVALRCDPISGHVSLYWYRQALGQGPEFLTYFNYEAQQDKSGLPNDRFSAERPEGSISTLTIQRTEQRDSAMYRCASSLSFLAGAIRGGELFFGEGSRLTVL.

The J gene is TRBJ1-2, the V gene TRBV12-3 or TRBV12-4; 10 bases align to TRBD1. V dropped 6 bases and J dropped 4; count of bases not matched to a gene: 8. The CDR3 loop spans 15 amino acids. The CDR3 is CASRPTGGRSYGYTF. As DNA, the CDR3 is TGTGCCAGCAGGCCGACAGGGGGCCGATCCTATGGCTACACCTTC.

As for this clonotype: Germline and junction disagree at one end, which may indicate a read error. The CDR3: CASSPPGITGGAEAF. DNA of the CDR3: TGTGCCAGCTCACCACCCGGAATCACAGGGGGGGCCGAGGCTTTT. The V gene is TRBV18, the J gene TRBJ1-1; 8 bases align to TRBD1. The CDR3 has 15 amino acids. Germline V gene lookup returns CDR1 KGHSH and CDR2 LQKENI.

The V and J genes are TRBV3-1 and TRBJ2-2; TRBD2 matches at 9 bases. Germline values: CDR1 LGHDT, CDR2 YNNKEL (reference sequence). V dropped 2 bases and J dropped 4; count of bases not matched to a gene: 2. CDR3 length: 15 amino acids. CDR3: CASSQSLAGTGELFF. CDR3 DNA: TGTGCCAGCAGCCAATCACTAGCGGGCACCGGGGAGCTGTTTTTT.

This clonotype turned up a few times. The genes are TRBV19 and TRBJ1-2; TRBD1 matches 8 bases. This CDR3 has 14 amino acids. Germline CDR1 LNHDA, CDR2 SQIVND (reference sequence). Losses at the gene ends were 8 bases for V and 8 bases for J; bases not matched to a gene: 13. CDR3 region: CASGMGQVNFGYTF. As DNA, the CDR3 is TGTGCCAGTGGAATGGGACAGGTTAATTTCGGCTACACCTTC.

The table lists this clonotype with a few counts. This chain connects TRBV2 to TRBJ2-3; no definite D call. Trimming took off 6 bases at V and 6 bases at J, with 13 bases between the two ends. Germline values: CDR1 SNHLY, CDR2 FYNNEI. There are 13 residues in the CDR3. CDR3 sequence reads: CASRRAYPDTQYF. The DNA of the CDR3 is TGTGCCAGCAGAAGGGCGTACCCGGATACGCAGTATTTT. The full variable domain, rest sourced from reference TRBV2 and TRBJ2-3, is EPEVTQTPSHQVTQMGQEVILRCVPISNHLYFYWYRQILGQKVEFLVSFYNNEISEKSEIFDDQFSVERPDGSNFTLKIRSTKLEDSAMYFCASRRAYPDTQYFGPGTRLTVL.

This clonotype was counted only a few times. This chain uses TRBV30 with TRBJ1-2; 8 bases fit TRBD1. Trimming removed 0 bases from V and 0 bases from J; junction bases left unmatched: 3. Looked up from germline, CDR1 is GTSNPN and CDR2 is SVGIG (reference sequence). The CDR3 runs to 15 residues. CDR3 region: CAWSVEDRANYGYTF. The CDR3 nucleotides read TGTGCCTGGAGTGTTGAGGACAGGGCTAACTATGGCTACACCTTC. The full variable domain, completed using reference TRBV30 and TRBJ1-2, is SQTIHQWPATLVQPVGSPLSLECTVEGTSNPNLYWYRQAAGRGLQLLFYSVGIGQISSEVPQNLSASRPQDRQFILSSKKLLLSDSGFYLCAWSVEDRANYGYTFGSGTRLTVV.

The chain uses TRBV3-1 and TRBJ2-1, with 11 nucleotides matching TRBD2. CDR1 is LGHDT, CDR2 YNNKEL, per germline (reference sequence). The CDR3 contains 15 residues. V lost 0 bases to trimming and J lost 15 bases; unmatched junction nucleotides: 10. CDR3 nucleotide sequence: TGTGCCAGCAGCCAAGATACAACTAGCGGGAGAGTGAGGTTCTTC. Amino acid sequence: CASSQDTTSGRVRFF.

This clonotype was detected many times. CDR3 sequence: CASSPPGLSYEQYF. CDR3 coding DNA: TGTGCCAGCTCACCACCGGGTTTATCCTACGAGCAGTACTTC. J is TRBJ2-7 and V is TRBV18; D is unresolved. From germline, CDR1 is KGHSH and CDR2 LQKENI. V was trimmed by 0 bases and J by 1 base, leaving 7 bases between them. This CDR3 contains 14 residues.

A few counts support this clonotype. This chain joins TRBV5-1 and TRBJ2-7; 15 bases match TRBD2. CDR3 length: 19 amino acids. From germline, CDR1 is SGHRS and CDR2 YFSETQ. J was trimmed by 1 base and V by 5 bases; bases with no gene match: 13. The CDR3 sequence: CASRRTSGRAGLGSYEQYF. CDR3 nucleotides: TGCGCCAGCAGACGGACTAGCGGGAGGGCCGGCCTGGGGTCCTACGAGCAGTACTTC.

Only a few counts were recorded for this clonotype. This chain joins TRBV4-1 and TRBJ1-5, with 9 bases matching TRBD1. CDR3 size: 17 residues. Per germline, CDR1 MGHRA and CDR2 YSYEKL. V dropped 2 bases and J dropped 4; count of bases not matched to a gene: 9. The CDR3 bases are TGCGCCAGCAGCCAACTTCCTCTACAGGGGGCTAATCAGCCCCAGCATTTT. Its translation is CASSQLPLQGANQPQHF.

This clonotype was seen more than once but under ten times. This rearrangement joins TRBV6-5 to TRBJ1-5; possible D gene TRBD1, 6 bases. The CDR3 consists of 15 residues. Trimming stripped 6 bases from V and 4 bases from J, with 16 bases between. From germline, CDR1 is MNHEY and CDR2 SVGAGI. Written as DNA, the CDR3 is TGTGCCAGCAGGGGGGGGGCCCGGTGGAATCAGCCCCAGCATTTT. Translated: CASRGGARWNQPQHF.

Many counts were recorded for this clonotype. The gene calls are TRBV12-3 or TRBV12-4 and TRBJ2-3, with 13 bases lining up with TRBD2. This CDR3 has 16 residues. Germline trimming cut 5 bases from V and 2 bases from J; bases unmatched to any gene: 4. The CDR3 sequence: CASSQGTSGVTDTQYF. CDR3 coding DNA: TGTGCCAGCAGTCAAGGGACTAGCGGGGTCACAGATACGCAGTATTTT.

In this sample, this clonotype turned up a few times. The V gene is TRBV4-1, the J gene TRBJ2-6; the match to TRBD1 covers 10 bases. Germline lookup yields CDR1 MGHRA and CDR2 YSYEKL. CDR3 length: 17 residues. V lost 3 bases to trimming and J lost 1 base; unmatched junction nucleotides: 3. This CDR3 is CASSHRQGASGANVLTF. The DNA of the CDR3 is TGCGCCAGCAGCCACAGACAGGGGGCGTCTGGGGCCAACGTCCTGACTTTC.

This clonotype turned up a few times. V gene TRBV25-1 combines with J gene TRBJ2-3; D ambiguous. V shed 3 bases and J shed 2 bases, with 12 bases lying between them. This CDR3 has 15 amino acids. Germline V gene sequence: CDR1 MGHDK, CDR2 SYGVNS. The DNA for the CDR3 is TGTGCCAGCAGTGATCGTTTACGTTACACAGATACGCAGTATTTT. As protein: CASSDRLRYTDTQYF.

As concerns this clonotype: Germline and junction disagree at one end, which may indicate a read error. The chain carries TRBV20-1 and TRBJ2-1; D unresolved. Germline values: CDR1 DFQATT, CDR2 SNEGSKA (reference sequence). The CDR3 spans 12 residues. CDR3 coding DNA: TGCAGTGCTAGAGATTCCCGAGAACTATGGCTCTTC. Protein: CSARDSRELWLF.

The chain carries TRBV20-1 and TRBJ1-5, with D perhaps TRBD1 (5 bases). This CDR3 comprises 16 residues. V lost 0 bases and J 1 base, leaving 13 bases between the germline ends. Germline CDR1 and CDR2: DFQATT and SNEGSKA (reference sequence). In nucleotides, the CDR3 is TGCAGTGCTAGAGATAGCAGGGAATGGAGCAATCAGCCCCAGCATTTT. Translating gives CSARDSREWSNQPQHF.

The V and J genes are TRBV19 and TRBJ1-5; 7 nucleotides align to TRBD1. The CDR3 length is 13 residues. The junction had 3 bases not matched to a gene; V was cut back by 4 bases and J by 6 bases. Germline CDR1 and CDR2: LNHDA and SQIVND (reference sequence). The CDR3 loop is CASSTTGRQPQHF. For the CDR3, the DNA is TGTGCCAGTAGTACGACAGGGCGTCAGCCCCAGCATTTT.

V is TRBV20-1 and J is TRBJ1-2; perhaps TRBD1 as D (6 bases). Germline V CDR1 and CDR2: DFQATT, SNEGSKA (reference sequence). The CDR3 length is 14 residues. V shed 2 bases and J shed 2 bases, with 12 bases lying between them. CDR3 amino acids: CSARRTVSNYGYTF. Here the CDR3 DNA reads TGCAGTGCTAGACGGACAGTTTCCAACTATGGCTACACCTTC.

On this clonotype itself: One junction end does not reproduce the germline sequence, and a read error may be involved. The chain carries TRBV12-3 or TRBV12-4 and TRBJ2-7; D is ambiguous. The CDR3 runs 15 residues. This CDR3 is CASTLGASFSYEQYF. The CDR3 DNA sequence: TGTGCCAGCACTTTAGGTGCATCTTTCTCCTACGAGCAGTACTTC.

This clonotype was recorded a few times. V and J are TRBV30 and TRBJ2-3; the D is unclear. The V end lost 1 base, the J end lost 6 bases, and 11 bases lay between the germline ends. Germline values: CDR1 GTSNPN, CDR2 SVGIG (reference sequence). This CDR3 contains 13 residues. The CDR3 bases are TGTGCCTGGAGTGCTGGGCGAATGGATACGCAGTATTTT. Translating it yields CAWSAGRMDTQYF.

The chain couples TRBV12-3 or TRBV12-4 to TRBJ2-7; 12 bases map to TRBD2. The V gene end was trimmed by 8 bases and the J gene end by 6 bases; junction bases not matched to a gene: 14. This CDR3 is 16 amino acids long. CDR3 region: CASRGLAGSFPFEQYF. The CDR3 DNA follows: TGTGCCAGCCGCGGACTAGCGGGATCTTTTCCCTTCGAGCAGTACTTC.

J is TRBJ1-6 and V is TRBV27; TRBD1 aligns across 8 bases. The CDR3 is 17 residues long. V was clipped by 2 bases and J by 7 bases; unmatched bases: 10. The germline gives CDR1 MNHEY, CDR2 SMNVEV (reference sequence). In DNA form, the CDR3 reads TGTGCCAGCAGTTTAGGAGGCGCGGGACAGGAAAATTCACCCCTCCACTTT. Its translation is CASSLGGAGQENSPLHF.

The chain couples TRBV7-2 to TRBJ2-7, with 7 bases identical to TRBD2. The ends lost 5 bases at V and 2 bases at J; junction bases unmatched: 9. From germline, CDR1 is SGHTA and CDR2 FQGNSA. The CDR3 is made up of 15 amino acids. The CDR3 here is CASSLTLAVAYEQYF. CDR3 nucleotides: TGTGCCAGCAGCCTCACCCTAGCGGTCGCCTACGAGCAGTACTTC. Using reference TRBV7-2 and TRBJ2-7 for the parts outside the CDR3, the full variable domain is GAGVSQSPSNKVTEKGKDVELRCDPISGHTALYWYRQSLGQGLEFLIYFQGNSAPDKSGLPSDRFSAERTGGSVSTLTIQRTQQEDSAVYLCASSLTLAVAYEQYFGPGTRLTVT.

V and J are TRBV11-2 and TRBJ1-4; maybe TRBD1 (5 bases). Germline V CDR1 and CDR2: SGHAT, FQNNGV. The V gene lost 3 bases and the J gene lost 2 bases, with 10 bases spanning the gap. The CDR3 loop spans 15 amino acids. The CDR3: CASSFRGLTNEKLFF. CDR3 bases: TGTGCCAGCAGCTTTCGGGGACTGACTAATGAAAAACTGTTTTTT.

The CDR3 loop is CASSESFVGGPLGYTF. CDR3 coding DNA: TGTGCCAGTAGTGAGAGTTTCGTCGGCGGCCCTCTTGGCTACACCTTC. V is TRBV19 and J is TRBJ1-2; no definite D call. The CDR3 consists of 16 residues. The germline CDR1 and CDR2 sequences are LNHDA and SQIVND (reference sequence). The ends were cut back, 5 bases at V and 7 bases at J, with 23 bases in the middle.